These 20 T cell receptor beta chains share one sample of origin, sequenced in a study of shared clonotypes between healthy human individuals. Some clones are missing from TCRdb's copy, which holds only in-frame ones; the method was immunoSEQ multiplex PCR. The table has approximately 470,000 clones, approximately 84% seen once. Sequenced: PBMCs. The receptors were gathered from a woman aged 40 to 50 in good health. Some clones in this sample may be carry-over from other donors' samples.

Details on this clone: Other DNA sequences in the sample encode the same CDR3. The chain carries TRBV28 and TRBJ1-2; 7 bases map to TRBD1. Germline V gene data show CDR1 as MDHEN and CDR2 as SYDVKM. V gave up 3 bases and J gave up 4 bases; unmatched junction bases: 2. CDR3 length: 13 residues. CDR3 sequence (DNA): TGTGCCAGCAGTTTGAGGGGGCCCTATGGCTACACCTTC. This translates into CASSLRGPYGYTF.

The CDR3 loop reads CAITAGQQETQYF. The CDR3 nucleotides read TGTGCCATCACCGCCGGACAGCAAGAGACCCAGTACTTC. J is TRBJ2-5 and V is TRBV10-3, with D perhaps matching TRBD1 (6 bases). V lost 7 bases, J lost 2 bases, and 11 bases lay in between. The length of the CDR3 is 13 residues. CDR1 and CDR2 (germline): ENHRY, SYGVKD.

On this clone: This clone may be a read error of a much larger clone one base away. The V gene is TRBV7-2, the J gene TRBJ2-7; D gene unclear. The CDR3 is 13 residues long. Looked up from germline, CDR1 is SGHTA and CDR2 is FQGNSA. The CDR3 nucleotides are TGTGCCAGCGGCTTAGGACCGACCTACGAGCAGTACTTC. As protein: CASGLGPTYEQYF.

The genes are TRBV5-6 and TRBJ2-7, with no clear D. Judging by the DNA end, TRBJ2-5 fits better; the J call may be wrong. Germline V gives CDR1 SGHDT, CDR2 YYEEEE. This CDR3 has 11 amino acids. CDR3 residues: CASSLRETQYF. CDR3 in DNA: TGTGCCAGCAGCTTGCGTGAGACCCAGTACTTC.

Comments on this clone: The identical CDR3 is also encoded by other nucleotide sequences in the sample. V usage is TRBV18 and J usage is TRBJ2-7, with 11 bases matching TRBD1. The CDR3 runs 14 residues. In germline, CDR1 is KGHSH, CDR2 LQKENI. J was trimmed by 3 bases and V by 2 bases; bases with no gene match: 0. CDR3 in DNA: TGTGCCAGCTCACCAGGGACAGGGGGCTACGAGCAGTACTTC. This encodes CASSPGTGGYEQYF.

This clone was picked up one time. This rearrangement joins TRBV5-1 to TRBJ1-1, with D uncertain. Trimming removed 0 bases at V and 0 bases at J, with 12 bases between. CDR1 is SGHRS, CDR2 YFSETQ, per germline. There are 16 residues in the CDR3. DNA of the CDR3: TGCGCCAGCAGCTTGGCCCAGGACGGTCTGAACACTGAAGCTTTCTTT. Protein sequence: CASSLAQDGLNTEAFF. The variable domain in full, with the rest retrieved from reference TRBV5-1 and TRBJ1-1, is KAGVTQTPRYLIKTRGQQVTLSCSPISGHRSVSWYQQTPGQGLQFLFEYFSETQRNKGNFPGRFSGRQFSNSRSEMNVSTLELGDSALYLCASSLAQDGLNTEAFFGQGTRLTVV.

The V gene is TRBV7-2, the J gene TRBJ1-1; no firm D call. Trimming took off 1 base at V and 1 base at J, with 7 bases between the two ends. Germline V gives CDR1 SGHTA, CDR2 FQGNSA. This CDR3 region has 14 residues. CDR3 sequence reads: CASSLEFGNTEAFF. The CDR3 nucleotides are TGTGCCAGCAGCTTAGAGTTCGGGAACACTGAAGCTTTCTTT.

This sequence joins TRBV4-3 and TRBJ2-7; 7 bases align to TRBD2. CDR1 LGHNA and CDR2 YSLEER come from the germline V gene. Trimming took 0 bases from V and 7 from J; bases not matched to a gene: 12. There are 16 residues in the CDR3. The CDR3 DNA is TGCGCCAGCAGCCAAGAAGGTCGTGCGGGAGTGGATGAGCAGTACTTC. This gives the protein CASSQEGRAGVDEQYF.

The CDR3 DNA reads TGTGCCAGCAGTTACACTCCCGGATACAATGAGCAGTTCTTC. Translation gives CASSYTPGYNEQFF. The chain joins TRBV27 to TRBJ2-1; D unclear. The V gene lost 4 bases and the J gene lost 4 bases, with 11 bases spanning the gap. The CDR3 loop spans 14 amino acids. CDR1 and CDR2 (germline): MNHEY, SMNVEV (reference sequence).

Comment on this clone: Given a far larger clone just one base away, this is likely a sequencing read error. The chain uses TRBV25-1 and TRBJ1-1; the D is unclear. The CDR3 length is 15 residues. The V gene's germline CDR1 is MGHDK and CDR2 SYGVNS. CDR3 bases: TGTGCCAGCAGTGAATGGAATCTGGGTTCCACTGCAGCTTTCTTT. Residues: CASSEWNLGSTAAFF.

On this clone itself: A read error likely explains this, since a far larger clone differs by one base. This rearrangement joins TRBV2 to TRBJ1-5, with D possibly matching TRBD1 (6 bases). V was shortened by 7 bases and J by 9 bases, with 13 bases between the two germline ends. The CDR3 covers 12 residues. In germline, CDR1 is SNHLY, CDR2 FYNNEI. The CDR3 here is CASNVGGGPQHF. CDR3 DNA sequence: TGTGCCAGCAATGTGGGAGGGGGGCCCCAGCATTTT. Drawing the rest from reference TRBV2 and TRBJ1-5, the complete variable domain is EPEVTQTPSHQVTQMGQEVILRCVPISNHLYFYWYRQILGQKVEFLVSFYNNEISEKSEIFDDQFSVERPDGSNFTLKIRSTKLEDSAMYFCASNVGGGPQHFGDGTRLSIL.

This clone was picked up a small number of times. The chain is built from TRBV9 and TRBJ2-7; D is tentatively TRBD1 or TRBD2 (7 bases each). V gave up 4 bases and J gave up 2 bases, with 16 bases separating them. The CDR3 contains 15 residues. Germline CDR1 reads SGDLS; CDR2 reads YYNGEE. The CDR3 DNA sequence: TGTGCCAGCAGCCCTCAGGGGGGAGGGACCTACGAGCAGTACTTC. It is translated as CASSPQGGGTYEQYF.

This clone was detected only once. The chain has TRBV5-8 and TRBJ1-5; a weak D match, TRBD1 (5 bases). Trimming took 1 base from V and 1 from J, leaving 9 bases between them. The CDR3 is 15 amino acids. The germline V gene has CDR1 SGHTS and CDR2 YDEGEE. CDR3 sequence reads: CASSLLRGSNQPQHF. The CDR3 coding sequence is TGTGCCAGCAGCTTGCTCCGGGGCAGCAATCAGCCCCAGCATTTT.

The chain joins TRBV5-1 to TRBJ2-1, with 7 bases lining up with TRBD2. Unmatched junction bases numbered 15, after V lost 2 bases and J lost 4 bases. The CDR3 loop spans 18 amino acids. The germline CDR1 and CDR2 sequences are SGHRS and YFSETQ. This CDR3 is CASSFRPPAGVTYNEQFF. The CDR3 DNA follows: TGCGCCAGCAGCTTTAGGCCCCCCGCGGGAGTGACTTACAATGAGCAGTTCTTC.

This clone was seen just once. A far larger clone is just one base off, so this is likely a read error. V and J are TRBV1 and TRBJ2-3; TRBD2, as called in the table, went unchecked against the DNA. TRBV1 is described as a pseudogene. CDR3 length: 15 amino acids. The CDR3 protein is CTSSQDRGRPDMQYF. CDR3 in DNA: TGCACCAGCAGCCAAGATCGGGGAAGACCCGATATGCAGTATTTT.

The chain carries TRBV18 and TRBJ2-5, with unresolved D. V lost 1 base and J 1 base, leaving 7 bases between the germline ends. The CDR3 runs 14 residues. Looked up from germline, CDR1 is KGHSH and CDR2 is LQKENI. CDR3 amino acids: CASSPQATQETQYF. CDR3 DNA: TGTGCCAGCTCACCACAGGCTACCCAAGAGACCCAGTACTTC. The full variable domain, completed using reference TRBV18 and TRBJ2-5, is NAGVMQNPRHLVRRRGQEARLRCSPMKGHSHVYWYRQLPEEGLKFMVYLQKENIIDESGMPKERFSAEFPKEGPSILRIQQVVRGDSAAYFCASSPQATQETQYFGPGTRLLVL.

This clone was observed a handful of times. The CDR3 protein is CASSATGGAEKLFF. CDR3 bases: TGTGCCAGCAGTGCGACAGGGGGAGCGGAGAAACTGTTTTTT. The chain recombines TRBV2 with TRBJ1-4, with 9 bases that match TRBD1. From germline, CDR1 is SNHLY and CDR2 FYNNEI. V dropped 4 bases and J dropped 11; count of bases not matched to a gene: 8. The CDR3 extends over 14 amino acids.

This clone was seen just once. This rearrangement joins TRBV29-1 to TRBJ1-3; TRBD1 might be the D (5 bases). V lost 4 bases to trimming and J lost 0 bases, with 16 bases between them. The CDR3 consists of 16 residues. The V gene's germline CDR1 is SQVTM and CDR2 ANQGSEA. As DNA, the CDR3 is TGCAGCGTTGGAGGGGTGGCAGGACACTCTGGAAACACCATATATTTT. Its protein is CSVGGVAGHSGNTIYF.

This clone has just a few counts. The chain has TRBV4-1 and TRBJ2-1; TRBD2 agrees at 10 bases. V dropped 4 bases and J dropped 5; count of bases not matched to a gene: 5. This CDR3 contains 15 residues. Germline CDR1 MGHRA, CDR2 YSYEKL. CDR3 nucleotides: TGCGCCAGCAGCCCTCGGACTAGCGGTGACAATGAGCAGTTCTTC. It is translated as CASSPRTSGDNEQFF.

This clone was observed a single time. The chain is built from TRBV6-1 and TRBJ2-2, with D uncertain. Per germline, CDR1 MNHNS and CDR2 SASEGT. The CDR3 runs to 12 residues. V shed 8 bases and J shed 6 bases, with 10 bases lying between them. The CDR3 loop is CASWWGPGELFF. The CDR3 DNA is TGTGCCAGCTGGTGGGGTCCCGGGGAGCTGTTTTTT.